This T cell receptor beta chain is drawn from a study of blood T cell repertoires in COVID-19 (dated by TCRdb to 2018 to 2020). Notes on the research overall: The collaborator samples originated in the United States, Italy and Spain and spanned the acute and convalescent phases of COVID-19. The samples were drawn from two sources: the first 160 participants of the ongoing ImmuneRACE study, and 1,254 subjects contributed by 6 global collaborators. The repertoires were made available in a free public database intended to serve as a resource for research on the immune response to SARS-CoV-2. The sample metadata nearly always contained a de-identified subject ID, COVID-19 status, age in years and sex. Deeply sampled blood TCRbeta repertoires from subjects exposed to, actively infected with, or recovered from COVID-19 were included in the dataset. Where available, HLA class I and class II types were obtained from metadata supplied by the sample provider rather than from assay-based typing. The material from the prospective study consisted of cDNA or gDNA derived from T cells, B-cell-depleted T cells, or PBMCs. Paper-wide results and their limitations: How much clinical and demographic metadata was included differed by source and by participant, and the metadata was provided uncurated.

Participants in the prospective study were enrolled through a virtual design, were aged roughly 18 to 100 years, and lived in under 25 United States geographic areas. In the prospective study, cohorts were assigned on the basis of participant-reported clinical history obtained from a screening survey and a study questionnaire. Recovered participants in ImmuneRACE Cohort 3 were defined by two consecutive negative NP/OP PCR tests, clearance by a healthcare professional, or resolution of symptoms. Each participant in the prospective study had whole blood, serum and a nasopharyngeal or oropharyngeal swab collected by mobile phlebotomists. Over an approximately 2-month period, participants in the prospective study had the option of providing additional blood draws and questionnaires. Prospective study blood samples were shipped either frozen or at room temperature before DNA extraction. The CDR3 runs 14 amino acids, cysteine and phenylalanine included. The read is trimmed to its CDR3 DNA, 42 bases read in frame from base 1. V is pruned by 3 bases and J by 7 bases, leaving 4 bases of the junction without a gene match. Taken from the germline V gene (reference sequence), the CDR1 and CDR2 loops are SEHNR and FQNEAQ.

About this clone: Its antigen remains unidentified. No quality values exist for individual bases; no much larger clone is one base distant. The sample contains more than one DNA sequence encoding this CDR3.

TCRbeta CDR3 regions were amplified from genomic DNA using the immunoSEQ Assay, a bias-controlled multiplex PCR. On the authors' methods: Nucleated cell counts per sample were estimated from amplification of reference gene primers within the assay. To quantify the absolute abundance of each unique TCRbeta CDR3 rearrangement, sequence reads were collapsed and filtered. Productive Simpson clonality was computed per sample as the square root of Simpson's diversity index over productive rearrangements. TCRdb took over this immuneACCESS table, retaining in-frame rearrangements with V and J assigned. Such tables are incomplete; in checked studies, under half of the missing clones stem from an unresolved V gene, and the remainder is unexplained. V, J and clone size are taken as reported in that table, and D and trimming were inferred from the DNA itself. For this sample the table gives fewer than 300,000 clones, of which just over 85% were detected only once. Together, the top ten hold about a sixth of the sample.

Sequenced sample: PBMCs or T cells enriched from blood (not recorded which). The chain joins TRBV7-9 to TRBJ1-5; the central 9 bases match TRBD1. The TCR comes from a man aged 18 to 29 who had recovered from COVID-19. The nucleotide sequence is given as TGTGCCAGCAGCTTGGGACAGGGAGGGCAGCCCCAGCATTTT. It is translated as CASSLGQGGQPQHF.